This entry describes one TCR beta chain. The germline V and J ends were trimmed by 5 bases and 4 bases, with 8 bases remaining between them. Germline CDR1 reads SGHAT; CDR2 reads FQNNGV. The CDR3 totals 13 residues. Authors' methods: Using reference gene primer amplification, nucleated cell counts were estimated. Here immunoSEQ multiplex PCR was the method, and the copy in TCRdb shows in-frame clones only, minus some. The V and J calls and clone size are taken from that table; D and trimming were inferred from the DNA. The table shows about 140,000 clones, with roughly 86% occurring only once. The data were taken from a study of blood T cell repertoires in COVID-19. As for the study in general: The study drew acute and convalescent COVID-19 samples from the United States, Italy and Spain.

Recruitment covered over 20 US areas and drew participants whose ages spanned about 18 to 95 years. This clonotype was sampled from a woman aged 45-65 years with acute COVID-19. The chain couples TRBV11-2 to TRBJ2-2, with unresolved D. The specimen sequenced was PBMCs or T cells enriched from blood (not recorded which). Here the CDR3 reads CASSPGGTGELFF. CDR3 DNA: TGTGCCAGCAGCCCCGGCGGCACCGGGGAGCTGTTTTTT.